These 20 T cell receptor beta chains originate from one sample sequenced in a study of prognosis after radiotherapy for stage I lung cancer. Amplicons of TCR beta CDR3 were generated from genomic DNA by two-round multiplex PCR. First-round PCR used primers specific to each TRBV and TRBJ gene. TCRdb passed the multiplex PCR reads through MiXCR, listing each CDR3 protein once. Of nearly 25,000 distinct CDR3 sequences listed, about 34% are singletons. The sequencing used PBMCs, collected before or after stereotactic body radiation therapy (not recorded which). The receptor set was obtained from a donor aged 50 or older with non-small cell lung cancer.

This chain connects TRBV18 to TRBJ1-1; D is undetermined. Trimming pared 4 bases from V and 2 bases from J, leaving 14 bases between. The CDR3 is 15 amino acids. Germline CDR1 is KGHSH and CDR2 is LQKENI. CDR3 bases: TGTGCCAGCTCACAGCCGACTCCGGAAAACACTGAAGCTTTCTTT. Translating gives CASSQPTPENTEAFF. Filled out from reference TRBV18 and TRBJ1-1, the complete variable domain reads NAGVMQNPRHLVRRRGQEARLRCSPMKGHSHVYWYRQLPEEGLKFMVYLQKENIIDESGMPKERFSAEFPKEGPSILRIQQVVRGDSAAYFCASSQPTPENTEAFFGQGTRLTVV.

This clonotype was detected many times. CDR3 in amino acids: CSARDETSGRAGETQYF. The CDR3 DNA reads as TGCAGTGCTAGAGATGAGACTAGCGGGAGGGCCGGGGAGACCCAGTACTTC. V gene TRBV20-1 combines with J gene TRBJ2-5, with TRBD2 matching 14 bases. This CDR3 has 17 residues. The germline CDR1 and CDR2 sequences are DFQATT and SNEGSKA (reference sequence). V shed 0 bases and J 5 bases; nucleotides not matched to a gene: 8.

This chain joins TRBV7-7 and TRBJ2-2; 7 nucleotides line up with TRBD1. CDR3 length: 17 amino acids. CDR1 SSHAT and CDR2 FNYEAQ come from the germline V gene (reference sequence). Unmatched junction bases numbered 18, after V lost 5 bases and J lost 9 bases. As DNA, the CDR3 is TGTGCCAGCAGCCCCAGTTTCGGGACAGTCAAAAGCAGGGAGCTGTTTTTT. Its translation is CASSPSFGTVKSRELFF.

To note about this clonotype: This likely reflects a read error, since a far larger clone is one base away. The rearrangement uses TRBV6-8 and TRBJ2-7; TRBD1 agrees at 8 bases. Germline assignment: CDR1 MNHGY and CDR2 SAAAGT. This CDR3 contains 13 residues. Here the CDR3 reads CSTLDRAPYEQYF. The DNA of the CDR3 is TGTTCCACGTTGGACAGGGCTCCCTACGAGCAGTACTTC.

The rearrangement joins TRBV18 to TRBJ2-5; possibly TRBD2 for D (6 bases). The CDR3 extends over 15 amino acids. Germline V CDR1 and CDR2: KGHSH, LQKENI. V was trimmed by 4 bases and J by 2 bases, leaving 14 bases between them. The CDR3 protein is CASSRTRGNQETQYF. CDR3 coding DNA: TGTGCCAGCTCACGGACACGGGGGAATCAAGAGACCCAGTACTTC.

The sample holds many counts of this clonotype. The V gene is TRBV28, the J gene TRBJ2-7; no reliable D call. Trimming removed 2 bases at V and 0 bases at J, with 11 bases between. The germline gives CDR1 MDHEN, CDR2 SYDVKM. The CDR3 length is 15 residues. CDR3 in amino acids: CASSLGVGLSYEQYF. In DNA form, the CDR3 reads TGTGCCAGCAGTTTAGGGGTAGGGCTCTCCTACGAGCAGTACTTC.

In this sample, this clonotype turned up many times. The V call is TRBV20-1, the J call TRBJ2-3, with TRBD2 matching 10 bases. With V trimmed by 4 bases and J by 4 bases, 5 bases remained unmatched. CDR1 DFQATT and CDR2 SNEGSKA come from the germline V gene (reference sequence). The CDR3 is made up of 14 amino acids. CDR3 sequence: CSANVAGGADTQYF. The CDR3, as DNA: TGCAGTGCTAATGTAGCGGGAGGAGCAGATACGCAGTATTTT.

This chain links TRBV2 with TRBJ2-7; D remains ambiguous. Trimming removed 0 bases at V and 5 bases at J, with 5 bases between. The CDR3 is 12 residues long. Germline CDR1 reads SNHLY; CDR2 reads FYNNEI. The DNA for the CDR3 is TGTGCCAGCAGTGAAGCGGGGAACGAGCAGTACTTC. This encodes CASSEAGNEQYF. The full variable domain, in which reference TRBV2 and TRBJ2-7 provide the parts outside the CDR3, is EPEVTQTPSHQVTQMGQEVILRCVPISNHLYFYWYRQILGQKVEFLVSFYNNEISEKSEIFDDQFSVERPDGSNFTLKIRSTKLEDSAMYFCASSEAGNEQYFGPGTRLTVT.

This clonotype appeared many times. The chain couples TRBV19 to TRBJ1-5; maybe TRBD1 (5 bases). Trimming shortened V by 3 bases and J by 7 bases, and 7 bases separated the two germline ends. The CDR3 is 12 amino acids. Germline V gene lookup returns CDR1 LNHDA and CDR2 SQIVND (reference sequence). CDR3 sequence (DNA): TGTGCCAGTAGTATTAGGGACCAGCCCCAGCATTTT. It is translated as CASSIRDQPQHF.

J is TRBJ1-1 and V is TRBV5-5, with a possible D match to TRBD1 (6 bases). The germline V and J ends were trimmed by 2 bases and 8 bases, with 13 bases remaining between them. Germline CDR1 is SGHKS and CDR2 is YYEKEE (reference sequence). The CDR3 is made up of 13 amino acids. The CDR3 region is CASSFRDRFEAFF. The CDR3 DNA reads TGTGCCAGCAGCTTTCGTGACAGGTTCGAAGCTTTCTTT.

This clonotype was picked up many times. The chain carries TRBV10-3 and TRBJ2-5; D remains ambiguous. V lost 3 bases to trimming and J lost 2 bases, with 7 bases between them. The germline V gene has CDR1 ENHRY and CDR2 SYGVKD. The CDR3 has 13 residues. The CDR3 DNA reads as TGTGCCATCAGTGAAAGCGCTCAAGAGACCCAGTACTTC. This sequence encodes CAISESAQETQYF.

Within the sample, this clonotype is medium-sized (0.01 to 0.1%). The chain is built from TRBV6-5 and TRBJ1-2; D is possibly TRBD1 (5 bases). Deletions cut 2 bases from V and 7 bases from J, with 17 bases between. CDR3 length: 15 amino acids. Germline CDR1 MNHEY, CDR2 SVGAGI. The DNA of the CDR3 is TGTGCCAGCAGTTACATCCTATCCGGGGGTGGTGGCTACACCTTC. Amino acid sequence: CASSYILSGGGGYTF.

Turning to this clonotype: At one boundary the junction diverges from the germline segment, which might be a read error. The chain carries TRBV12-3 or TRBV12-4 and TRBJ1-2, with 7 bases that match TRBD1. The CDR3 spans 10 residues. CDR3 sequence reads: CGSTGTAYTF. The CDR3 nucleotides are TGTGGCAGCACCGGGACAGCCTATACCTTC.

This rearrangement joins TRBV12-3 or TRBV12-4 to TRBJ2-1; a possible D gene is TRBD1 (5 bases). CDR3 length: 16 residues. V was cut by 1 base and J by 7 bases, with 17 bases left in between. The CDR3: CASSLGQGGYFNEQFF. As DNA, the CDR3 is TGTGCCAGCAGTTTAGGTCAGGGTGGGTACTTTAATGAGCAGTTCTTC.

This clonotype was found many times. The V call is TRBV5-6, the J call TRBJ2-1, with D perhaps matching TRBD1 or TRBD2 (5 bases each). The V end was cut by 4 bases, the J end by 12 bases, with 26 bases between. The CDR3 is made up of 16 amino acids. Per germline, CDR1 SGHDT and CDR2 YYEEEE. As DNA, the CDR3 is TGTGCCAGCAGCCCGAGGGTAGGGGAAAGGCTACCAGGGCAGTTCTTC. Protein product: CASSPRVGERLPGQFF. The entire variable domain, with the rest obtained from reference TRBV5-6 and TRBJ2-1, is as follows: DAGVTQSPTHLIKTRGQQVTLRCSPKSGHDTVSWYQQALGQGPQFIFQYYEEEERQRGNFPDRFSGHQFPNYSSELNVNALLLGDSALYLCASSPRVGERLPGQFFGPGTRLTVL.

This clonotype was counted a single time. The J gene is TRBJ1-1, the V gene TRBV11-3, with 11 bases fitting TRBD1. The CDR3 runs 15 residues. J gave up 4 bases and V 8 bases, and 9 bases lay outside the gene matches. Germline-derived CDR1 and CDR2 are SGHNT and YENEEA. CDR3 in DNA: TGTGCCAGCGGTTTAGGGGGACAGGGGGTCACTGAAGCTTTCTTT. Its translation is CASGLGGQGVTEAFF.

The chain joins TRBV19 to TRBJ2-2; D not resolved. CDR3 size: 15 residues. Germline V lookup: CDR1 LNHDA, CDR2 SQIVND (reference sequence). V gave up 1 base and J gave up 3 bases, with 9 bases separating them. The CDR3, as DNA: TGTGCCAGTAGTATAGGAAGGTACTACACCGGGGAGCTGTTTTTT. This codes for CASSIGRYYTGELFF.

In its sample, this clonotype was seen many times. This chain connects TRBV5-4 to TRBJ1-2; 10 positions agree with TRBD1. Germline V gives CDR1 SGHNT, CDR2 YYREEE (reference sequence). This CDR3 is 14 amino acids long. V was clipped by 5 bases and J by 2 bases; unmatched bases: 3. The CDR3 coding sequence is TGTGCCAGCAGTTGGGACAGGGGAAACTATGGCTACACCTTC. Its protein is CASSWDRGNYGYTF.

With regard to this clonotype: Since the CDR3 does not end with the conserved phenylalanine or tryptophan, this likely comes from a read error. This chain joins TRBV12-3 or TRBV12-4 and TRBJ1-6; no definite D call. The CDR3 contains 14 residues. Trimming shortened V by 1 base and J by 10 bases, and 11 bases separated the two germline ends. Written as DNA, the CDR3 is TGTGCCAGCAGTTTAGATCGAGGCGGGTCACCCCTCCACCTT. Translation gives CASSLDRGGSPLHL.

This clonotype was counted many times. CDR3 DNA: TGTGCCAGCAGCCAAGATCGATCCGGGAACACTGAAGCTTTCTTT. This translates into CASSQDRSGNTEAFF. The chain links TRBV3-1 to TRBJ1-1; D call uncertain. In germline, CDR1 is LGHDT, CDR2 YNNKEL (reference sequence). V was pared by 0 bases and J by 1 base, with 9 bases between. This CDR3 has 15 amino acids.